This T cell receptor (beta chain) was retrieved from a study of molecular identifiers for immune sequencing clone quantification. Study-wide findings and caveats: Jurkat TCR RNA that was spiked in from one cell was reportedly detectable among 750,000 to 1,000,000 naive cells. Identical TCR molecules sharing a barcode could underestimate highly expanded clone sizes.

V dropped 3 bases and J dropped 4; count of bases not matched to a gene: 11. Germline V gene sequence: CDR1 MGHRA, CDR2 YSYEKL. This CDR3 is built from 17 residues. This clonotype showed up many times. The antigen remains unidentified. Between roughly 19,000 and 1,000,000 sorted cells, with 10%, 30% or 50% RNA, yielded naive CD8 libraries. Each CDR3 protein is one row after TCRdb ran MiXCR on the PCR reads. Among about 40,000 distinct CDR3 sequences listed, 24% were seen once. The V call is TRBV4-1, the J call TRBJ2-3, with 9 bases matching TRBD1. The receptor comes from a human donor in good health. Some libraries in this study had Jurkat cell RNA spiked in. What was sequenced was naive CD8+ T cells from blood, with Jurkat cell RNA spiked in. Subset defined: FACS-sorted CD8+CD4-CCR7+CD45RA+ naive T cells. The CDR3 sequence: CASSQRAGQGGPDTQYF. CDR3 DNA sequence: TGCGCCAGCAGCCAGAGGGCGGGACAGGGAGGGCCAGATACGCAGTATTTT.